Described below is a single T cell receptor beta chain sequence and its context. The CDR3 sequence is 12 residues long. V was shortened by 8 bases and J by 6 bases, with 14 bases between the two germline ends. Germline V gives CDR1 SNHLY, CDR2 FYNNEI. Profiling relied on immunoSEQ multiplex PCR, and the TCRdb table lists in-frame clones only, not all of them. The table shows some 1,600,000 clones, with around 98% occurring only once. The data originate from a study of shared clonotypes between healthy human individuals. Sequencing input: naive CD4+ T cells sorted from blood. The subset: CD45RA+ positively selected. This receptor was identified in a man in his thirties or forties in good health. The V call is TRBV2, the J call TRBJ2-7; D is unresolved. CDR3 nucleotides: TGTGCCAGCGAAGTATGGGGTGGCGAGCAGTACTTC. Translated, it gives CASEVWGGEQYF.